The 27 T cell receptor beta chains below were found in one sample sequenced in a study of blood T cell repertoires in COVID-19. TCRdb's copy holds only in-frame clones and misses some; the assay was immunoSEQ multiplex PCR. The sample shows fewer than 300,000 clones, approximately 87% of them seen only once. Material for sequencing was peripheral blood. All receptors come from a woman between 25 and 40 years old with COVID-19, enrolled during active disease.

The CDR3 reads CASSPQGPGANVLTF. CDR3 in DNA: TGTGCCAGCTCACCACAGGGGCCTGGGGCCAACGTCCTGACTTTC. The V call is TRBV18, the J call TRBJ2-6, with D possibly being TRBD1 (5 bases). V was shortened by 1 base and J by 2 bases, with 6 bases between the two germline ends. The V gene's germline CDR1 is KGHSH and CDR2 LQKENI. The length of the CDR3 is 15 residues. Supplemented by reference TRBV18 and TRBJ2-6, the full variable domain reads NAGVMQNPRHLVRRRGQEARLRCSPMKGHSHVYWYRQLPEEGLKFMVYLQKENIIDESGMPKERFSAEFPKEGPSILRIQQVVRGDSAAYFCASSPQGPGANVLTFGAGSRLTVL.

The chain carries TRBV5-1 and TRBJ2-1; 9 nucleotides line up with TRBD2. Trimming removed 0 bases from V and 7 bases from J; junction bases left unmatched: 8. The CDR3 extends over 16 amino acids. CDR1 is SGHRS and CDR2 is YFSETQ in the germline V gene. CDR3 in DNA: TGCGCCAGCAGCTTGGTTTTAGCGGGGGCCGGGAATGAGCAGTTCTTC. This encodes CASSLVLAGAGNEQFF.

This chain joins TRBV25-1 and TRBJ2-3; weak D call: TRBD2 (5 bases). This CDR3 is 15 amino acids long. The ends were cut back, 4 bases at V and 1 base at J, with 12 bases in the middle. Germline V lookup: CDR1 MGHDK, CDR2 SYGVNS. As DNA, the CDR3 is TGTGCCAGCAGTGCCCTTGGAGGCGGCACAGATACGCAGTATTTT. It yields the protein CASSALGGGTDTQYF. Using reference TRBV25-1 and TRBJ2-3 for the parts outside the CDR3, the full variable domain is EADIYQTPRYLVIGTGKKITLECSQTMGHDKMYWYQQDPGMELHLIHYSYGVNSTEKGDLSSESTVSRIRTEHFPLTLESARPSHTSQYLCASSALGGGTDTQYFGPGTRLTVL.

The DNA of the CDR3 is TGCGCCAGCAGCCCGGACAGGGGCGTCTATGGCTACACCTTC. This encodes CASSPDRGVYGYTF. J is TRBJ1-2 and V is TRBV5-1; 9 bases fit TRBD1. V was pared by 4 bases and J by 4 bases, with 5 bases of the junction left unmatched. CDR1 and CDR2 from the germline V gene are SGHRS and YFSETQ. CDR3 size: 14 residues.

The rearrangement uses TRBV6-6 and TRBJ2-2; tentative D call: TRBD1 (6 bases). This CDR3 comprises 13 residues. The germline V and J ends were trimmed by 4 bases and 4 bases, with 7 bases remaining between them. CDR1 MNHNY and CDR2 SVGAGI come from the germline V gene (reference sequence). Here the CDR3 reads CASSSQGTGELFF. CDR3 nucleotides: TGTGCCAGCAGTTCACAGGGCACCGGGGAGCTGTTTTTT.

This chain connects TRBV6-4 to TRBJ1-5; D unclear. The CDR3 extends over 9 amino acids. V lost 11 bases and J 9 bases, leaving 8 bases between the germline ends. CDR1 is MRHNA and CDR2 is SNTAGT in the germline V gene. CDR3 sequence reads: CASRWPQHF. CDR3 DNA: TGTGCCTCCCGGTGGCCCCAGCATTTT.

This chain joins TRBV6-5 and TRBJ2-1; D is possibly TRBD1 (6 bases). Trimming cost V 6 bases and J 2 bases, with 8 bases left between them. Germline values: CDR1 MNHEY, CDR2 SVGAGI. This CDR3 is built from 13 residues. The CDR3 DNA is TGTGCCAGCAGGGGGGCAACCTACAATGAGCAGTTCTTC. Its translation: CASRGATYNEQFF.

J is TRBJ1-5 and V is TRBV5-5; no clear D. V dropped 0 bases and J dropped 7 bases, with 8 bases sitting between them. Germline values: CDR1 SGHKS, CDR2 YYEKEE (reference sequence). The CDR3 runs to 13 residues. The CDR3 here is CASSLGSGQPQHF. The CDR3 region has the DNA TGTGCCAGCAGCTTGGGGTCGGGGCAGCCCCAGCATTTT.

The gene calls are TRBV3-1 (or the pseudogene TRBV3-2) and TRBJ2-2; possible D gene TRBD2, 7 bases. Germline CDR1 is LGHDT and CDR2 is YNNKEL (reference sequence). V was pared by 7 bases and J by 6 bases, with 24 bases between. This CDR3 contains 17 residues. Written as DNA, the CDR3 is TGTGCCAGCACAGGGGACGTAGGCGGGGGTTTTTCCGGGGAGCTGTTTTTT. Translation: CASTGDVGGGFSGELFF.

V gene TRBV20-1 combines with J gene TRBJ1-2, with TRBD1 identical over 8 bases. The V gene's germline CDR1 is DFQATT and CDR2 SNEGSKA (reference sequence). The CDR3 runs to 13 residues. Germline trimming cut 3 bases from V and 8 bases from J; bases unmatched to any gene: 8. This CDR3 reads CSASYDRGKGYTF. CDR3 in DNA: TGCAGTGCTAGTTATGACAGGGGAAAGGGCTACACCTTC.

V is TRBV10-1 and J is TRBJ1-1; 7 bases agree with TRBD1. Unmatched junction bases numbered 9, after V lost 7 bases and J lost 4 bases. Germline V gene lookup returns CDR1 WNHNN and CDR2 SYGVQD (reference sequence). The CDR3 runs to 14 residues. CDR3 coding DNA: TGCGCCAGCAAAGAAACAGGGGAGGCCACTGAAGCTTTCTTT. It is translated as CASKETGEATEAFF.

The chain combines TRBV9 with TRBJ2-7; 11 bases map to TRBD2. Germline CDR1 and CDR2: SGDLS and YYNGEE. CDR3 length: 17 amino acids. Trimming cost V 4 bases and J 0 bases; bases outside gene matches: 9. The CDR3 reads CASSRTSGGLFSYEQYF. Written as DNA, the CDR3 is TGTGCCAGCAGCCGAACTAGCGGGGGCCTCTTCTCCTACGAGCAGTACTTC.

The genes are TRBV3-1 (or the pseudogene TRBV3-2) and TRBJ1-6, with unresolved D. This CDR3 has 14 residues. The V gene's germline CDR1 is LGHDT and CDR2 YNNKEL (reference sequence). V gave up 7 bases and J gave up 7 bases, with 14 bases separating them. The DNA for the CDR3 is TGTGCCAGCACCCCGAGAGGGAGCAATTCACCCCTCCACTTT. Its translation: CASTPRGSNSPLHF.

The chain carries TRBV19 and TRBJ2-3; D is possibly TRBD2 (5 bases). V was trimmed by 5 bases and J by 6 bases, leaving 18 bases between them. The germline gives CDR1 LNHDA, CDR2 SQIVND (reference sequence). The CDR3 length is 15 residues. The CDR3 sequence is CASSSRGPDGDTQYF. The CDR3 DNA reads as TGTGCCAGTAGTTCTCGGGGTCCGGACGGGGATACGCAGTATTTT.

The genes are TRBV19 and TRBJ1-5, with 10 bases that match TRBD1. J gave up 5 bases and V 2 bases, and 3 bases lay outside the gene matches. Looked up from germline, CDR1 is LNHDA and CDR2 is SQIVND (reference sequence). The CDR3 sequence is 15 residues long. CDR3 protein: CASSITGTGDQPQHF. The CDR3 DNA sequence: TGTGCCAGTAGTATAACCGGGACAGGGGATCAGCCCCAGCATTTT.

J is TRBJ2-7 and V is TRBV7-6, with D perhaps matching TRBD2 (5 bases). V lost 4 bases, J lost 0 bases, and 16 bases lay in between. CDR1 and CDR2 (germline): SGHVS, FNYEAQ. The CDR3 is 16 amino acids. DNA for the CDR3: TGTGCCAGCAGCTGGACCCCGGACTGGAACTCCTACGAGCAGTACTTC. Amino acid sequence: CASSWTPDWNSYEQYF.

The chain is built from TRBV5-4 and TRBJ1-2, with 8 bases matching TRBD1. V shed 6 bases and J 5 bases; nucleotides not matched to a gene: 9. CDR3 length: 14 amino acids. Germline loops: CDR1 SGHNT, CDR2 YYREEE (reference sequence). The CDR3 sequence: CASTETGAGYGYTF. Here the CDR3 DNA reads TGTGCCAGCACCGAGACAGGGGCGGGGTATGGCTACACCTTC.

This chain joins TRBV6-5 and TRBJ2-7; D call uncertain. The CDR3 length is 10 residues. Between the trimmed V and J ends, which lost 8 bases and 3 bases, there was a span of 5 bases. Germline V lookup: CDR1 MNHEY, CDR2 SVGAGI. The CDR3 DNA sequence: TGTGCCAGCCGCTACTACGAGCAGTACTTC. It is translated as CASRYYEQYF.

This clone was seen a few times. Other DNA variants within this sample encode the same CDR3. V usage is TRBV11-2 and J usage is TRBJ2-1; 9 bases map to TRBD2. The junction had 1 base not matched to a gene; V was cut back by 3 bases and J by 4 bases. Germline V gene sequence: CDR1 SGHAT, CDR2 FQNNGV. This CDR3 comprises 14 residues. The CDR3, as DNA: TGTGCCAGCAGCTTGGCGGGGGGGTACAATGAGCAGTTCTTC. Protein: CASSLAGGYNEQFF.

The chain carries TRBV28 and TRBJ1-5, with D perhaps TRBD1 (5 bases). Germline V gene data show CDR1 as MDHEN and CDR2 as SYDVKM. The CDR3 totals 15 residues. Trimming took off 2 bases at V and 1 base at J, with 9 bases between the two ends. CDR3 residues: CASSLPPGSNQPQHF. Here the CDR3 DNA reads TGTGCCAGCAGTTTACCGCCAGGGAGCAATCAGCCCCAGCATTTT.

In this sample, this clone turned up a few times. The chain recombines TRBV5-4 with TRBJ2-1; no clear D gene. The V gene's germline CDR1 is SGHNT and CDR2 YYREEE (reference sequence). V lost 3 bases and J 12 bases, leaving 19 bases between the germline ends. The CDR3 consists of 14 residues. The CDR3 protein is CASSSPASEVGQFF. The CDR3 nucleotides are TGTGCCAGCAGCTCCCCCGCTAGTGAAGTGGGGCAGTTCTTC. The full variable domain, in which reference TRBV5-4 and TRBJ2-1 provide the parts outside the CDR3, is ETGVTQSPTHLIKTRGQQVTLRCSSQSGHNTVSWYQQALGQGPQFIFQYYREEENGRGNFPPRFSGLQFPNYSSELNVNALELDDSALYLCASSSPASEVGQFFGPGTRLTVL.

This chain links TRBV10-3 with TRBJ2-7; possible D gene TRBD2, 6 bases. V lost 7 bases and J lost 3, with 13 bases in between. This CDR3 has 13 amino acids. The V gene's germline CDR1 is ENHRY and CDR2 SYGVKD. The chain's CDR3 is CAIKAGQSYEQYF. The CDR3 DNA reads as TGTGCCATCAAGGCGGGGCAGAGCTACGAGCAGTACTTC.

This rearrangement joins TRBV11-3 to TRBJ2-5; the match to TRBD2 covers 9 bases. In germline, CDR1 is SGHNT, CDR2 YENEEA. V dropped 1 base and J dropped 1; count of bases not matched to a gene: 10. This CDR3 region has 18 residues. The CDR3 reads CASSLGASGVKTQETQYF. DNA for the CDR3: TGTGCCAGCAGCTTAGGGGCTAGCGGGGTGAAAACCCAAGAGACCCAGTACTTC.

The chain joins TRBV7-9 to TRBJ2-3, with a weak D call TRBD2 (5 bases). Germline assignment: CDR1 SEHNR and CDR2 FQNEAQ (reference sequence). Trimming cost V 1 base and J 7 bases, with 12 bases left between them. This CDR3 has 14 residues. This chain's CDR3 is CASSLDGNANTQYF. The CDR3 nucleotides are TGTGCCAGCAGCTTAGACGGGAATGCAAATACGCAGTATTTT. Looking up the rest from reference TRBV7-9 and TRBJ2-3 gives the full variable domain: DTGVSQNPRHKITKRGQNVTFRCDPISEHNRLYWYRQTLGQGPEFLTYFQNEAQLEKSRLLSDRFSAERPKGSFSTLEIQRTEQGDSAMYLCASSLDGNANTQYFGPGTRLTVL.

This clone was observed a few times. The gene calls are TRBV15 and TRBJ2-2, with 8 positions matching TRBD2. This CDR3 comprises 12 residues. V gave up 11 bases and J gave up 6 bases; unmatched junction bases: 5. In germline, CDR1 is LNHNV, CDR2 YYDKDF (reference sequence). Here the CDR3 DNA reads TGTGCCCCGGCGGGGGGATCCGGGGAGCTGTTTTTT. Amino acids: CAPAGGSGELFF.

The V call is TRBV27, the J call TRBJ2-7; D unresolved. CDR3 length: 14 amino acids. Germline values: CDR1 MNHEY, CDR2 SMNVEV (reference sequence). Trimming cost V 3 bases and J 2 bases, with 11 bases left between them. DNA of the CDR3: TGTGCCAGCAGTTTTGCACGAGGCGCCTACGAGCAGTACTTC. It encodes CASSFARGAYEQYF.

This chain uses TRBV6-2 or TRBV6-3 with TRBJ2-7; tentatively, D is TRBD1 (6 bases). Per the germline V gene, CDR1 is MNHEY and CDR2 is SVGEGT. Trimming took 0 bases from V and 2 from J, leaving 14 bases between them. The CDR3 covers 16 residues. CDR3: CASSYSHRDTTYEQYF. Here the CDR3 DNA reads TGTGCCAGCAGTTACTCTCACCGGGACACCACCTACGAGCAGTACTTC.